This T cell receptor (beta chain) was obtained from a study of T-cell memory formation after mild COVID-19. Overall study findings and caveats: Day 15 to 85 contractors were CD4/CD8 balanced; later expanders leaned CD4+.

Using its own MiXCR run on the 5' RACE reads, TCRdb lists one record per CDR3 protein. The table records hundreds of thousands of distinct CDR3 sequences, about a sixth of them present only once. This CDR3 has 13 amino acids. The germline CDR1 and CDR2 sequences are MNHEY and SMNVEV (reference sequence). Trimming stripped 3 bases from V and 7 bases from J, with 9 bases between. This clonotype was observed a handful of times. Its antigen is undetermined. The sequencing sample was made of PBMCs or a T cell subset sorted from them (not recorded which). This chain connects TRBV27 to TRBJ1-4; D gene ambiguous. The sequence came from a man aged 18 to 35 who had mild COVID-19 (a few samples of this study predate the infection). Cell type and time point are not known. Here the CDR3 DNA reads TGTGCCAGCAGTTTGGCCGGAGTTGAAAAACTGTTTTTT. It specifies CASSLAGVEKLFF.